The 21 T cell receptor beta chains reported below all come from one sample, sequenced in a study of blood T cell repertoires in COVID-19. The table came from immunoSEQ multiplex PCR; TCRdb's copy has only in-frame clones and leaves some out. The data hold some 270,000 clones, with 80% to 90% observed a single time. Sequenced material: peripheral blood. These receptors were taken from a young man with acute or convalescent COVID-19.

This clone was detected only a few times. V usage is TRBV7-9 and J usage is TRBJ2-7, with 8 bases fitting TRBD1. This CDR3 is built from 16 residues. V shed 0 bases, J shed 4 bases, and the junction held 8 bases outside the gene matches. Per germline, CDR1 SEHNR and CDR2 FQNEAQ (reference sequence). The CDR3, as DNA: TGTGCCAGCAGCTTAGCCGGAGGGACAGGTCGATACGAGCAGTACTTC. This sequence encodes CASSLAGGTGRYEQYF. Drawing the rest from reference TRBV7-9 and TRBJ2-7, the complete variable domain is DTGVSQNPRHKITKRGQNVTFRCDPISEHNRLYWYRQTLGQGPEFLTYFQNEAQLEKSRLLSDRFSAERPKGSFSTLEIQRTEQGDSAMYLCASSLAGGTGRYEQYFGPGTRLTVT.

The CDR3 loop reads CASSPHSGPPGEQYF. CDR3 coding DNA: TGTGCCAGCAGTCCACATAGCGGGCCCCCTGGAGAGCAGTACTTC. This chain uses TRBV28 with TRBJ2-7; 7 nucleotides agree with TRBD2. Per germline, CDR1 MDHEN and CDR2 SYDVKM. V shed 5 bases, J shed 7 bases, and the junction held 14 bases outside the gene matches. There are 15 residues in the CDR3.

This chain links TRBV7-9 with TRBJ1-6, with TRBD1 as a possible D gene (5 bases). Per germline, CDR1 SEHNR and CDR2 FQNEAQ (reference sequence). The CDR3 spans 14 residues. Trimming left V 1 base short and J 11 bases short, with 12 bases between. CDR3 amino acids: CASSLEGLPTPLHF. Here the CDR3 DNA reads TGTGCCAGCAGCTTAGAGGGACTCCCCACACCCCTCCACTTT.

The chain recombines TRBV19 with TRBJ1-5, with D maybe TRBD1 (5 bases). The germline V and J ends were trimmed by 7 bases and 0 bases, with 13 bases remaining between them. Germline V lookup: CDR1 LNHDA, CDR2 SQIVND (reference sequence). The CDR3 extends over 15 amino acids. The CDR3: CASTAGRYSNQPQHF. The CDR3 region has the DNA TGTGCCAGTACCGCAGGGAGGTATAGCAATCAGCCCCAGCATTTT.

The chain employs TRBV10-3 and TRBJ1-3; unclear D gene. Trimming shortened V by 4 bases and J by 1 base, and 8 bases separated the two germline ends. Looked up from germline, CDR1 is ENHRY and CDR2 is SYGVKD. This CDR3 comprises 14 residues. The CDR3 spells CAISAELSGNTIYF. The CDR3 DNA sequence: TGTGCCATCAGTGCGGAGCTTTCTGGAAACACCATATATTTT.

The sample holds one count of this clone. The V gene is TRBV6-5, the J gene TRBJ1-6; D not resolved. Germline CDR1 MNHEY, CDR2 SVGAGI. Deletions cut 4 bases from V and 8 bases from J, with 6 bases between. This CDR3 has 12 amino acids. Written as DNA, the CDR3 is TGTGCCAGCAGTTCCAACTATTCACCCCTCCACTTT. The encoded protein is CASSSNYSPLHF.

This rearrangement joins TRBV25-1 to TRBJ1-2, with a possible D match to TRBD1 (5 bases). V was trimmed by 10 bases and J by 3 bases, leaving 15 bases between them. The V gene's germline CDR1 is MGHDK and CDR2 SYGVNS. This CDR3 has 13 residues. As DNA, the CDR3 is TGTGCCATCTCCGCCGGGGGTGACTATGGCTACACCTTC. Translated: CAISAGGDYGYTF.

The chain joins TRBV6-2 or TRBV6-3 to TRBJ1-5, with D possibly being TRBD1 (6 bases). V gave up 6 bases and J gave up 3 bases, with 12 bases separating them. The CDR3 sequence is 14 residues long. Germline loops: CDR1 MNHEY, CDR2 SVGEGT. CDR3 coding DNA: TGTGCCAGCAGCTCAGGACAGCTCAATCAGCCCCAGCATTTT. This sequence encodes CASSSGQLNQPQHF.

The CDR3: CASSAGGSGRIYNEQFF. The CDR3 DNA sequence: TGTGCCAGCAGCGCTGGGGGGAGCGGGAGAATCTACAATGAGCAGTTCTTC. V is TRBV9 and J is TRBJ2-1; 8 bases match TRBD2. This CDR3 is 17 amino acids long. The germline V gene has CDR1 SGDLS and CDR2 YYNGEE. The trim removed 3 bases at V and 3 bases at J, leaving 11 bases unmatched. The complete variable domain, with remaining parts taken from reference TRBV9 and TRBJ2-1, reads DSGVTQTPKHLITATGQRVTLRCSPRSGDLSVYWYQQSLDQGLQFLIQYYNGEERAKGNILERFSAQQFPDLHSELNLSSLELGDSALYFCASSAGGSGRIYNEQFFGPGTRLTVL.

This sequence joins TRBV13 and TRBJ1-5, with 7 bases lining up with TRBD1. The CDR3 length is 16 residues. Trimming cost V 5 bases and J 3 bases; bases outside gene matches: 10. Germline CDR1 and CDR2: PRHDT and FYEKMQ (reference sequence). DNA for the CDR3: TGTGCCAGCAGCCGCAGGGGGGAGAAAAACAATCAGCCCCAGCATTTT. This encodes CASSRRGEKNNQPQHF.

The chain combines TRBV5-8 with TRBJ2-1; 7 bases are shared with TRBD2. The V gene end was trimmed by 6 bases and the J gene end by 7 bases; junction bases not matched to a gene: 13. Germline V gene data show CDR1 as SGHTS and CDR2 as YDEGEE. There are 15 residues in the CDR3. This CDR3 is CASIRGRSVNNEQFF. The CDR3 DNA reads TGTGCCAGCATTCGCGGGAGATCGGTAAATAATGAGCAGTTCTTC.

V usage is TRBV2 and J usage is TRBJ1-5, with a tentative D call TRBD1 (6 bases). The germline CDR1 and CDR2 sequences are SNHLY and FYNNEI. V lost 5 bases, J lost 3 bases, and 14 bases lay in between. The CDR3 contains 15 residues. The chain's CDR3 is CASSQGQIDNQPQHF. In nucleotides, the CDR3 is TGTGCCAGCAGTCAAGGACAGATCGACAATCAGCCCCAGCATTTT.

This clone was seen a single time. This chain links TRBV11-2 with TRBJ2-2, with TRBD1 identical over 7 bases. J was trimmed by 6 bases and V by 1 base; bases with no gene match: 5. Germline assignment: CDR1 SGHAT and CDR2 FQNNGV. The CDR3 has 15 amino acids. Here the CDR3 reads CASSLVNRGAGELFF. The CDR3 DNA reads as TGTGCCAGCAGCTTAGTGAACAGGGGTGCCGGGGAGCTGTTTTTT.

This clone came up once. The gene calls are TRBV7-9 and TRBJ1-6; D is perhaps TRBD1 (6 bases). In germline, CDR1 is SEHNR, CDR2 FQNEAQ (reference sequence). The CDR3 length is 17 residues. V shed 5 bases and J shed 0 bases, with 14 bases lying between them. CDR3 in amino acids: CASSPQATGSYNSPLHF. CDR3 bases: TGTGCCAGCAGCCCACAGGCGACAGGCTCCTATAATTCACCCCTCCACTTT.

The rearrangement joins TRBV29-1 to TRBJ2-7; D might be TRBD1 (5 bases). Looked up from germline, CDR1 is SQVTM and CDR2 is ANQGSEA. V lost 7 bases, J lost 7 bases, and 20 bases lay in between. The CDR3 sequence is 13 residues long. CDR3 protein: CSAKQEPLREQYF. The CDR3 DNA is TGCAGCGCAAAACAGGAACCACTACGAGAGCAGTACTTC.

This clone turned up a few times. This chain links TRBV30 with TRBJ1-3; no definite D call. The length of the CDR3 is 14 residues. Germline V gene lookup returns CDR1 GTSNPN and CDR2 SVGIG (reference sequence). Trimming cost V 4 bases and J 0 bases, with 10 bases left between them. The CDR3 protein is CAWTLGVSGNTIYF. The DNA for the CDR3 is TGTGCCTGGACTCTCGGGGTCTCTGGAAACACCATATATTTT.

The rearrangement links TRBV10-3 to TRBJ1-1, with D maybe TRBD1 (6 bases). Germline-derived CDR1 and CDR2 are ENHRY and SYGVKD. The CDR3 sequence is 15 residues long. Trimming stripped 10 bases from V and 0 bases from J, with 18 bases between. The CDR3 DNA is TGTGCCACCGGCGGGGGCAGCAGCCTGAACACTGAAGCTTTCTTT. Amino acid sequence: CATGGGSSLNTEAFF.

The sample holds one count of this clone. This chain uses TRBV11-2 with TRBJ1-3, with 10 bases lining up with TRBD1. Per the germline V gene, CDR1 is SGHAT and CDR2 is FQNNGV. The CDR3 has 17 amino acids. Trimming at V came to 4 bases and at J to 0 bases, leaving 6 bases not matched to a gene. CDR3 DNA: TGTGCCAGCAGCTCCCGGGACAGGGGCCGCTCTGGAAACACCATATATTTT. Translated: CASSSRDRGRSGNTIYF.

The genes are TRBV11-2 and TRBJ1-5; no clear D. Trimming left V 1 base short and J 8 bases short, with 9 bases between. There are 13 residues in the CDR3. Germline V gives CDR1 SGHAT, CDR2 FQNNGV. In nucleotides, the CDR3 is TGTGCCAGCAGCTTAGGTACACGGGAGCCCCAGCATTTT. Its translation is CASSLGTREPQHF.

This clone was recorded only once. This chain uses TRBV28 with TRBJ2-7, with 7 bases fitting TRBD2. Looked up from germline, CDR1 is MDHEN and CDR2 is SYDVKM. The J segment lost 3 bases and the V segment lost 1 base, leaving 12 bases of the junction unmatched. This CDR3 spans 17 amino acids. The DNA of the CDR3 is TGTGCCAGCAGTTTATTTCTTGGCGAGCGGGGTCTCTACGAGCAGTACTTC. It yields the protein CASSLFLGERGLYEQYF.

V and J are TRBV24-1 and TRBJ2-7; D perhaps matches TRBD1 (6 bases). Trimming cost V 9 bases and J 6 bases, with 17 bases left between them. This CDR3 contains 13 residues. The germline V gene has CDR1 KGHDR and CDR2 SFDVKD. The CDR3 nucleotides are TGTGCCACCTCCGACAGGAAAGCGAGCGAGCAGTACTTC. Residues: CATSDRKASEQYF.